This is a list of T cell receptor beta chains from one sample in a study of T cells after yellow fever vaccination. TCRdb reanalysed the 5' RACE reads using MiXCR and keeps one entry per CDR3 protein. The sample consists of about 580,000 distinct CDR3 sequences, roughly 17% of them appearing once. Sample: PBMCs, taken about 5 days after the first yellow fever vaccination. Receptors originate from a young man who received the YFV17D yellow fever vaccine. Each CDR3 is given with its conserved first and last residue. A D gene is named only where the DNA matches it firmly. The size of a clone is reported for some rows only, either as once, few or many, or as a class for expanded clones.

>.|TRBV4-1|TRBJ1-6|many
TGCGCCAGCAGCCACAGACGGGGGAGTGGGTCACCCCTCCACTTT
CASSHRRGSGSPLHF
>TRBD2|TRBV30|TRBJ2-3|.
TGTGCCTGGAGTGTACGTCTAGCGGACCTCACAGATACGCAGTATTTT
CAWSVRLADLTDTQYF
>.|TRBV10-3|TRBJ1-1|few
TGTGCCATCACCGCCGGAAGGAACACTGAAGCTTTCTTT
CAITAGRNTEAFF
>.|TRBV28|TRBJ2-5|.
TGTGCCAGCAGTGGCGGACCGTTAGAGACCCAGTACTTC
CASSGGPLETQYF
>.|TRBV11-3|TRBJ2-2|.
TGTGCCAGCAGCTTAGGCGGCCGTAGGGCCGGGGAGCTGTTTTTT
CASSLGGRRAGELFF
>.|TRBV5-1|TRBJ2-3|.
TGCGCCAGCAGCTTCTTCCGGGGTGGCACAGATACGCAGTATTTT
CASSFFRGGTDTQYF
>.|TRBV19|TRBJ2-1|.
TGTGCCAGTAGGACCCCCGGCAGCTTCTCCTACAATGAGCAGTTCTTC
CASRTPGSFSYNEQFF
>.|TRBV5-1|TRBJ2-2|many
TGCGCCAGCAGCGAAACGGTGAACACCGGGGAGCTGTTTTTT
CASSETVNTGELFF
>TRBD2|TRBV7-2|TRBJ2-2|few
TGTGCCAGCAGCTTGTTTAGCGGGGGGGTCGGGGAGCTGTTTTTT
CASSLFSGGVGELFF
>.|TRBV7-3|TRBJ2-3|.
TGTGCCAGCAGCTTAAGTCAGATCACAGATACGCAGTATTTT
CASSLSQITDTQYF
>TRBD1|TRBV5-4|TRBJ2-3|.
TGTGCCAGCAGCCGTGAGGGGGCCACAGATACGCAGTATTTT
CASSREGATDTQYF
>.|TRBV12-3/TRBV12-4|TRBJ2-3|few
TGTGCCAGCAACCTTCGAGGGGGGCAGTATTTT
CASNLRGGQYF
>TRBD1|TRBV2|TRBJ1-5|.
TGTGCCAGCAGTGAGCTTGGGACAGGGTTGTTGGGTGATCAGCCCCAGCATTTT
CASSELGTGLLGDQPQHF
>.|TRBV6-1|TRBJ2-1|.
TGTGCCAGCAGAAATTTTGGGGGGCCGGCGAATGAGCAGATCTTC
CASRNFGGPANEQIF
>.|TRBV11-1|TRBJ2-3|many
TGTGCCAGCAGCTTAGGATCCAACACAGATACGCAGTATTTT
CASSLGSNTDTQYF
>.|TRBV5-1|TRBJ2-5|few
TGCGCCAGCAGTTCTGGACCGGCCTCCCGGGAGACCCAGTACTTC
CASSSGPASRETQYF
>TRBD1|TRBV20-1|TRBJ1-2|many
TGCAGTGCCCGTCCCGGGACAGGCCCAGCTAACTATGGCTACACCTTC
CSARPGTGPANYGYTF
>TRBD1|TRBV4-1|TRBJ2-7|.
TGCGCCAGCAGCCAAGTGGTGGGACAGGGTTACGAGCAGTACTTC
CASSQVVGQGYEQYF
>.|TRBV7-8|TRBJ1-4|few
TGTGCCAGCAGCTTGGGACAAGCCTACTCTAATGAAAAACTGTTTTTT
CASSLGQAYSNEKLFF
>TRBD2|TRBV4-2|TRBJ2-6|.
TGTGCCAGCAGCCTTAACGGTGCGGGGGTGAGCTCTGGGGCCAACGTCCTGACTTTC
CASSLNGAGVSSGANVLTF
>.|TRBV28|TRBJ2-5|.
TGTGCCAGCAGACCAGGGGTAGGGGGGAGAGTCGAGACCCAGTACTTC
CASRPGVGGRVETQYF
>.|TRBV6-1|TRBJ2-7|.
TGTGCCAGCAGTGATACCGGACAGACCTACGAGCAGTACTTC
CASSDTGQTYEQYF
>.|TRBV11-2|TRBJ2-3|.
TGTGCCAGCAGCTTAAACCCCACCATCCAATTTAGCACAGATACGCAGTATTTT
CASSLNPTIQFSTDTQYF
>TRBD2|TRBV4-3|TRBJ2-7|.
TGCGCCAGCAGCCAAGATCAGTCACTAGCGGGGAGCTCCTACGAGCAGTACTTC
CASSQDQSLAGSSYEQYF
>TRBD1|TRBV5-1|TRBJ2-6|few
TGCGCCAGCAGCTTCTGGGGACAGGGGGCCTCTGGGGCCAACGTCCTGACTTTC
CASSFWGQGASGANVLTF
>.|TRBV7-9|TRBJ2-3|few
TGTGCCAGCAGCTTGGGCGTGTCTAGCACAGATACGCAGTATTTT
CASSLGVSSTDTQYF